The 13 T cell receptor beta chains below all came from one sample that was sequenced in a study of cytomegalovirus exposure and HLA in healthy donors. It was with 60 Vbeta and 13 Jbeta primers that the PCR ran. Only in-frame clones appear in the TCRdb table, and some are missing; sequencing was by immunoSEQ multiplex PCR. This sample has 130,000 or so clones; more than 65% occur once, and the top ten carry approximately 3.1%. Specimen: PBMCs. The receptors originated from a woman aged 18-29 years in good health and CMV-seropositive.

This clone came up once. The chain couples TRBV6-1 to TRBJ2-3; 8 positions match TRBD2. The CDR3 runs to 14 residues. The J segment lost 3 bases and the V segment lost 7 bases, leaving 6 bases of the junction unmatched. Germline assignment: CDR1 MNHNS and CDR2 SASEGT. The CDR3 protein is CASTSSGGTDTQYF. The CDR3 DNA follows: TGTGCCAGCACATCCAGCGGGGGAACAGATACGCAGTATTTT.

The CDR3 region has the DNA TGCGCCAGCAGTATGGGGGGCGGGGGGGCGTATGAGCAGTTCTTC. Its translation is CASSMGGGGAYEQFF. The chain recombines TRBV5-1 with TRBJ2-1, with 9 bases aligning to TRBD2. V shed 5 bases, J shed 8 bases, and the junction held 11 bases outside the gene matches. The CDR3 runs 15 residues. In germline, CDR1 is SGHRS, CDR2 YFSETQ.

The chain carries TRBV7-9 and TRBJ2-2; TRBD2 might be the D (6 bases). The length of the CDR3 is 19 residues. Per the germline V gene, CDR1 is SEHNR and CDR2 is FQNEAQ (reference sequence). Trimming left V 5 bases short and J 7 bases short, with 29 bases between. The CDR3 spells CASSRDLLGEVRADGELFF. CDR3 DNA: TGTGCCAGCAGCCGGGACTTATTGGGTGAAGTGCGGGCGGACGGGGAGCTGTTTTTT.

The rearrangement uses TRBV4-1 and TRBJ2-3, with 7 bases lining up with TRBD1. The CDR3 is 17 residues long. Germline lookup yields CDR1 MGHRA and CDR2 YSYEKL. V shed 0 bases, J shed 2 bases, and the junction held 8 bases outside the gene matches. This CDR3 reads CASSQDSETGTTDTQYF. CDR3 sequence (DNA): TGCGCCAGCAGCCAAGATAGCGAGACAGGGACCACAGATACGCAGTATTTT.

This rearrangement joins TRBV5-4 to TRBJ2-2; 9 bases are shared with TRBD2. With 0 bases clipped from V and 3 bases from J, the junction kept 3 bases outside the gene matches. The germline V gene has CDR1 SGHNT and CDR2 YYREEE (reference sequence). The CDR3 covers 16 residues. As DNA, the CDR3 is TGTGCCAGCAGCTTGGGCGGGGGGGCGGACACCGGGGAGCTGTTTTTT. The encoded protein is CASSLGGGADTGELFF.

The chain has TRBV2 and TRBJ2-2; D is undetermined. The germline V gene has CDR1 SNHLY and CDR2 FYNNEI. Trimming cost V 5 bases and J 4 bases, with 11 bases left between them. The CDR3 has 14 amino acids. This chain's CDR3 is CASSPTASTGELFF. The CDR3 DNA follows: TGTGCCAGCAGTCCCACTGCGAGCACCGGGGAGCTGTTTTTT.

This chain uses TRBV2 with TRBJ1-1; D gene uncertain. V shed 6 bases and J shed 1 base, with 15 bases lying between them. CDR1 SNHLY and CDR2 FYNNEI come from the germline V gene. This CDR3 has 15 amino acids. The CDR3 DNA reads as TGTGCCAGCAGAGCGGACTCCTGGGGGAACACTGAAGCTTTCTTT. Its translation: CASRADSWGNTEAFF.

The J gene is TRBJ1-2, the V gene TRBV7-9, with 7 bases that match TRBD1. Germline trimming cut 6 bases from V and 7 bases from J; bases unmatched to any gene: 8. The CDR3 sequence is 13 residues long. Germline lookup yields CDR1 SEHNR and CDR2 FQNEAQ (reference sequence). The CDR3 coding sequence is TGTGCCAGCAGATATACAGGGGTGGGTGGCTACACCTTC. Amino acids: CASRYTGVGGYTF.

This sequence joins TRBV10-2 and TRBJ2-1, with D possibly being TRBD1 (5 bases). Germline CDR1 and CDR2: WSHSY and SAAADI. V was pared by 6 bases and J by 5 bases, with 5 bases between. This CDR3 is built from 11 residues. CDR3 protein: CASRTDNEQFF. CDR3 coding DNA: TGCGCCAGCAGGACAGACAATGAGCAGTTCTTC.

CDR3 residues: CASSLPPGLKDTEAFF. CDR3 nucleotide sequence: TGTGCCAGCAGCTTACCTCCGGGACTGAAAGACACTGAAGCTTTCTTT. The gene calls are TRBV11-2 and TRBJ1-1; a possible D gene is TRBD1 (5 bases). Trimming took off 2 bases at V and 3 bases at J, with 16 bases between the two ends. Germline V CDR1 and CDR2: SGHAT, FQNNGV. The CDR3 has 16 amino acids.

The CDR3 DNA follows: TGCAGTGCTGAGGGAAAATATGGCTACACCTTC. Encoded protein: CSAEGKYGYTF. V usage is TRBV20-1 and J usage is TRBJ1-2; D uncertain. Trimming removed 5 bases from V and 5 bases from J, with 9 bases in between. CDR3 size: 11 residues. Germline V gives CDR1 DFQATT, CDR2 SNEGSKA (reference sequence).

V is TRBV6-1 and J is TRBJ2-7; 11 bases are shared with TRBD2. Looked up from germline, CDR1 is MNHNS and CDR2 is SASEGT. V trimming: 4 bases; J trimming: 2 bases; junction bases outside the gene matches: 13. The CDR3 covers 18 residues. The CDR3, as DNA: TGTGCCAGCAGTGTCGAGATAGCGGGGGGGCCGAGAGCCTACGAGCAGTACTTC. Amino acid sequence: CASSVEIAGGPRAYEQYF.

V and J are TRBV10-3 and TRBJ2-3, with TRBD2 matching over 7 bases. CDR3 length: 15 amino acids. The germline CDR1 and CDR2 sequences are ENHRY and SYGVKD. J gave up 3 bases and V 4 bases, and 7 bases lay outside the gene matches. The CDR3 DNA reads TGTGCCATCAGTGGAGCGGGGATGGGGACAGATACGCAGTATTTT. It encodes CAISGAGMGTDTQYF.